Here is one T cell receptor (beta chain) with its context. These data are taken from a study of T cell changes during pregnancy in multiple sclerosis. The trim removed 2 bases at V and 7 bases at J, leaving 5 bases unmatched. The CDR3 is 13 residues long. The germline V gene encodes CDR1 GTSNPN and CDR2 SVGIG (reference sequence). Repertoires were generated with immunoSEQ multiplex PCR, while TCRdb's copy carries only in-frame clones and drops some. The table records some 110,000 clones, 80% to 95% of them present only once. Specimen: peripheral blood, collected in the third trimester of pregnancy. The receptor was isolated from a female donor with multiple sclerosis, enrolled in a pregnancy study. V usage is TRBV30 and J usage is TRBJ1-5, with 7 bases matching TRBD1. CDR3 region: CAWSHRGEQPQHF. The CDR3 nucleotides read TGTGCCTGGAGTCACAGGGGCGAGCAGCCCCAGCATTTT.